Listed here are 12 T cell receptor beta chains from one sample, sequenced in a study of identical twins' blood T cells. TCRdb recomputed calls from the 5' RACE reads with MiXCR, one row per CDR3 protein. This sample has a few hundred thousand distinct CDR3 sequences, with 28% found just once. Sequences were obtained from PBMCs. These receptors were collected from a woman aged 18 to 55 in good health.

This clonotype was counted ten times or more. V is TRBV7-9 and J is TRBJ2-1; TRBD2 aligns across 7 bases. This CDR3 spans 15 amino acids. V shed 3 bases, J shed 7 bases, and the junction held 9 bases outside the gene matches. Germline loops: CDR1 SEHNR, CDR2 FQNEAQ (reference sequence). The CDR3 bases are TGTGCCAGCAGCTTGGAGCGGGGCCGGAAAAATGAGCAGTTCTTC. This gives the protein CASSLERGRKNEQFF.

This chain's CDR3 is CASNRRSSYNSPLHF. Here the CDR3 DNA reads TGTGCCAGCAACCGTCGGAGCTCCTATAATTCACCCCTCCACTTT. The V and J genes are TRBV6-5 and TRBJ1-6; D is ambiguous. This CDR3 has 15 amino acids. CDR1 is MNHEY and CDR2 is SVGAGI in the germline V gene. Trimming left V 7 bases short and J 0 bases short, with 10 bases between.

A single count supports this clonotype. The CDR3 coding sequence is TGCAGTGCTAGGACTGCAGGGGCGCATACGCAGTATTTT. Amino acid sequence: CSARTAGAHTQYF. The rearrangement joins TRBV20-1 to TRBJ2-3, with a possible D match to TRBD1 (6 bases). This CDR3 region has 13 residues. The germline V gene encodes CDR1 DFQATT and CDR2 SNEGSKA (reference sequence). Deletions cut 3 bases from V and 7 bases from J, with 14 bases between.

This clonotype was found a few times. As DNA, the CDR3 is TGTGCCAGCAGTGGACAGGGGCTTAATAGCAATCAGCCCCAGCATTTT. Translated, it gives CASSGQGLNSNQPQHF. V is TRBV12-3 or TRBV12-4 and J is TRBJ1-5, with 9 nucleotides matching TRBD1. With V trimmed by 5 bases and J by 0 bases, 5 bases remained unmatched. The length of the CDR3 is 16 residues.

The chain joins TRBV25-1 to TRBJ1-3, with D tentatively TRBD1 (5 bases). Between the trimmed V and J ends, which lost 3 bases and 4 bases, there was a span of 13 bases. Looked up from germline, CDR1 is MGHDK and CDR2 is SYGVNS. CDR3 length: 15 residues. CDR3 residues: CASSDPSGAGNTIYF. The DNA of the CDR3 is TGTGCCAGCAGTGACCCATCCGGGGCCGGAAACACCATATATTTT.

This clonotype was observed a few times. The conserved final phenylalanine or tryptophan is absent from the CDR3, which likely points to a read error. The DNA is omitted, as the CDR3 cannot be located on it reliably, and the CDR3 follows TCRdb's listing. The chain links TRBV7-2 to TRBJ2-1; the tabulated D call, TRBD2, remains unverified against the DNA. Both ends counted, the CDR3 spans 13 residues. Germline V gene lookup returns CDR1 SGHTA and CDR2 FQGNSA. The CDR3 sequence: CASSPATEAGGMV.

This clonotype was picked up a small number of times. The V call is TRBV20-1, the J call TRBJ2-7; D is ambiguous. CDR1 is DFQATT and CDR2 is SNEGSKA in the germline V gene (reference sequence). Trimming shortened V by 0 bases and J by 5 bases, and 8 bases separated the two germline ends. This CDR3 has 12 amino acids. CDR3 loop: CSARDKTHEQYF. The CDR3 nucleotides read TGCAGTGCTAGAGATAAGACTCACGAGCAGTACTTC.

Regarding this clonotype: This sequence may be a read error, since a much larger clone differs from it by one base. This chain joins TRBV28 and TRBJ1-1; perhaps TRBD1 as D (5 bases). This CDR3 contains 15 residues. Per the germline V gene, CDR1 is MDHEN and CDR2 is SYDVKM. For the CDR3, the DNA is TGTACCAGCAGACCCCCGGGACGGCCGAACACTGAAGCTTTCTTT. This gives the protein CTSRPPGRPNTEAFF.

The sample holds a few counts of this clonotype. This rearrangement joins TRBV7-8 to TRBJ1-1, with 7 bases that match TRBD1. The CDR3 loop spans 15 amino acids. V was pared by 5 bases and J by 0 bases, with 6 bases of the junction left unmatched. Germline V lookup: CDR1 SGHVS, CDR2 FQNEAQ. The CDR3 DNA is TGTGCCAGCAGCCAAGCGGACAGGCTGAACACTGAAGCTTTCTTT. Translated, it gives CASSQADRLNTEAFF.

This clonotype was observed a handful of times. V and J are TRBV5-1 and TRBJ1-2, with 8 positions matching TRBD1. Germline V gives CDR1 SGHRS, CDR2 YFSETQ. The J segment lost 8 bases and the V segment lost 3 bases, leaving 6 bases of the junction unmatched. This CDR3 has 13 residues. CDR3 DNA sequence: TGCGCCAGCAGCTCTCAGGGGGCTGAGGGCTACACCTTC. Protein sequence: CASSSQGAEGYTF. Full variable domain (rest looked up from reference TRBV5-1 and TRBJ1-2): KAGVTQTPRYLIKTRGQQVTLSCSPISGHRSVSWYQQTPGQGLQFLFEYFSETQRNKGNFPGRFSGRQFSNSRSEMNVSTLELGDSALYLCASSSQGAEGYTFGSGTRLTVV.

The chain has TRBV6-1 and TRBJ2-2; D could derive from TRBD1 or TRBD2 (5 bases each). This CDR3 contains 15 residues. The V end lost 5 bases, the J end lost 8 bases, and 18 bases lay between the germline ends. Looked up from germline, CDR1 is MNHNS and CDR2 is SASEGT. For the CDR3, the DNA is TGTGCCAGCAGTTCCGGGACGGTCGGGAAAGGGGAGCTGTTTTTT. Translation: CASSSGTVGKGELFF.

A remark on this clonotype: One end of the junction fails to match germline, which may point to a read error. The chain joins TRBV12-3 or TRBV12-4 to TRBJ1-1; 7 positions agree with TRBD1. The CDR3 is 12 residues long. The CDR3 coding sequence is TGTGCCAGCAGTTTAAGGGGGCCTGATGCTTTCTTT. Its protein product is CASSLRGPDAFF.